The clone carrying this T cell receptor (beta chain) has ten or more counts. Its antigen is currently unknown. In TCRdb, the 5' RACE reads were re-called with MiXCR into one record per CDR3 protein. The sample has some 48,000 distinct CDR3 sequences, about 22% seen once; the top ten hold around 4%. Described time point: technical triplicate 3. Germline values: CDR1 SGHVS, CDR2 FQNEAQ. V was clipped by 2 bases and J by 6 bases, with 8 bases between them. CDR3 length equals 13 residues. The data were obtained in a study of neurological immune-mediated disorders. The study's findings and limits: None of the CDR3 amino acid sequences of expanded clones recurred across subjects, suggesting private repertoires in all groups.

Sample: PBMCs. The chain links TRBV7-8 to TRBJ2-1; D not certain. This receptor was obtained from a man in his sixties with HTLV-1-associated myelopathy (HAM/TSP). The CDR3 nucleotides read TGTGCCAGCAGCTTACAACAGACCAATGAGCAGTTCTTC. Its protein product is CASSLQQTNEQFF.